This T cell receptor (beta chain) is from a study of shared clonotypes between healthy human individuals. About this clone: Its antigen is not known.

Findings and limits, study-wide: Among non-shared clonotypes, generation probabilities were lower than among those shared by all four donors. The low donor count limited represented genetic and exposure-history diversity.

Genomic DNA belonging to each subset was distributed in equal measure over several immunoSEQ plates. Sequenced by immunoSEQ multiplex PCR; TCRdb stores in-frame clones only, minus some. This table holds some 2,000,000 clones, roughly 94% found once. This sequence originates from a man younger than 30 in good health. The sequenced sample consisted of naive CD4+ T cells sorted from blood. Subset meaning: CD45RA+ positively selected.

The CDR3 sequence: CASSSRLAGGQETQYF. The CDR3 DNA reads as TGTGCCAGCAGCTCTCGACTAGCGGGGGGGCAAGAGACCCAGTACTTC. The chain joins TRBV7-9 to TRBJ2-5; 14 nucleotides align to TRBD2. The trim removed 4 bases at V and 2 bases at J, leaving 3 bases unmatched. CDR3 length: 16 residues. Per the germline V gene, CDR1 is SEHNR and CDR2 is FQNEAQ (reference sequence).